The sequence of this T cell receptor beta chain was determined in a study of molecular identifiers for immune sequencing clone quantification. RNA fractions of 10%, 30% or 50% and roughly 19,000 to 1,000,000 sorted cells were the source of naive CD8 libraries. TCRdb processed the PCR reads anew with MiXCR; each CDR3 protein has one entry. The repertoire includes 400,000 to 600,000 distinct CDR3 sequences, 20% to 25% of them detected once, and about 0.8% sits in the top ten. The CDR3 spans 15 residues. The trim removed 1 base at V and 4 bases at J, leaving 4 bases unmatched. Germline CDR1 LGHNA, CDR2 YSLEER.

This clonotype was sampled from a human donor in good health. Some libraries in this study had Jurkat cell RNA spiked in. The chain has TRBV4-3 and TRBJ2-1; 7 bases line up with TRBD2. Sequencing was performed on naive CD8+ T cells from blood, with Jurkat cell RNA spiked in. Subset specified: FACS-sorted CD8+CD4-CCR7+CD45RA+ naive T cells. This CDR3 reads CASSQGTAGYNEQFF. Written as DNA, the CDR3 is TGCGCCAGCAGCCAAGGAACAGCGGGATACAATGAGCAGTTCTTC.